These 7 T cell receptor beta chains originate from one sample sequenced in a study of blood T cell repertoires in COVID-19. Using immunoSEQ multiplex PCR, the repertoire was profiled, and TCRdb retains in-frame clones only, with some absent. This sample has more than 45,000 clones, with 90% found just once. The sequenced sample consisted of peripheral blood. The receptors shown here come from a man between 65 and 85 years old with acute or convalescent COVID-19.

The chain is built from TRBV9 and TRBJ1-5; TRBD1 aligns across 12 bases. The germline V gene encodes CDR1 SGDLS and CDR2 YYNGEE. With 5 bases clipped from V and 4 bases from J, the junction kept 13 bases outside the gene matches. The CDR3 totals 18 residues. The CDR3 loop reads CASSRPVGQGAENQPQHF. CDR3 nucleotide sequence: TGTGCCAGCAGTCGCCCCGTGGGACAGGGGGCGGAAAATCAGCCCCAGCATTTT. Full variable domain (outside the CDR3, taken from reference TRBV9 and TRBJ1-5): DSGVTQTPKHLITATGQRVTLRCSPRSGDLSVYWYQQSLDQGLQFLIQYYNGEERAKGNILERFSAQQFPDLHSELNLSSLELGDSALYFCASSRPVGQGAENQPQHFGDGTRLSIL.

The rearrangement uses TRBV19 and TRBJ2-7, with 7 positions matching TRBD1. The trim removed 3 bases at V and 6 bases at J, leaving 5 bases unmatched. The CDR3 sequence is 13 residues long. Germline assignment: CDR1 LNHDA and CDR2 SQIVND (reference sequence). The CDR3 sequence is CASSMGQTGEQYF. The CDR3 DNA sequence: TGTGCCAGTAGTATGGGACAGACGGGCGAGCAGTACTTC.

This clone has a single count. The CDR3 protein is CASSWGQGREQYF. The CDR3, as DNA: TGTGCCAGCAGCTGGGGACAGGGTCGGGAGCAGTACTTC. The rearrangement links TRBV7-2 to TRBJ2-7; 9 nucleotides line up with TRBD1. Germline V gene lookup returns CDR1 SGHTA and CDR2 FQGNSA. The CDR3 has 13 residues. Unmatched junction bases numbered 5, after V lost 4 bases and J lost 7 bases.

The rearrangement uses TRBV5-1 and TRBJ1-2, with a possible D match to TRBD1 (6 bases). The CDR3 loop spans 14 amino acids. V was trimmed by 0 bases and J by 0 bases, leaving 6 bases between them. Germline lookup yields CDR1 SGHRS and CDR2 YFSETQ. The CDR3 nucleotides read TGCGCCAGCAGCTTGGAGGGGGCTAACTATGGCTACACCTTC. Amino acids: CASSLEGANYGYTF. The full variable domain, completed using reference TRBV5-1 and TRBJ1-2, is KAGVTQTPRYLIKTRGQQVTLSCSPISGHRSVSWYQQTPGQGLQFLFEYFSETQRNKGNFPGRFSGRQFSNSRSEMNVSTLELGDSALYLCASSLEGANYGYTFGSGTRLTVV.

This clone has a single count. V and J are TRBV27 and TRBJ1-6; TRBD1 is a possible D gene (6 bases). V was pared by 3 bases and J by 4 bases, with 10 bases between. Germline CDR1 is MNHEY and CDR2 is SMNVEV (reference sequence). The CDR3 has 15 residues. CDR3 amino acids: CASSFTGSYNSPLHF. CDR3 DNA: TGTGCCAGCAGTTTTACAGGGTCTTATAATTCACCCCTCCACTTT.

The rearrangement uses TRBV12-5 and TRBJ1-6, with D perhaps TRBD1 (5 bases). V shed 5 bases and J shed 9 bases, with 20 bases lying between them. The CDR3 is 16 amino acids. The germline gives CDR1 LGHNT, CDR2 FRNRAP. DNA for the CDR3: TGTGCTAGTGGTCCCGTACCGGGGCGGAGGGGTTCACCCCTCCACTTT. Its translation: CASGPVPGRRGSPLHF. The full variable domain, its missing parts supplied by reference TRBV12-5 and TRBJ1-6, is DARVTQTPRHKVTEMGQEVTMRCQPILGHNTVFWYRQTMMQGLELLAYFRNRAPLDDSGMPKDRFSAEMPDATLATLKIQPSEPRDSAVYFCASGPVPGRRGSPLHFGNGTRLTVT.

The V and J genes are TRBV4-2 and TRBJ1-1; D is uncertain. Trimming pared 2 bases from V and 2 bases from J, leaving 9 bases between. Germline V gene lookup returns CDR1 LGHNA and CDR2 YNFKEQ. The CDR3 totals 14 residues. CDR3 region: CASSQIGSNTEAFF. CDR3 bases: TGTGCCAGCAGCCAAATCGGGTCCAACACTGAAGCTTTCTTT.